This entry concerns a single T cell receptor (beta chain). The data were taken from a study of blood T cell repertoires in COVID-19. Those enrolled, adults aged roughly 18 to 95 years, came from some 23 US areas. Categorization into cohorts depended on clinical history that participants reported. TCRdb's table, derived via immunoSEQ multiplex PCR, lists solely in-frame clones and lacks some. This sample yields around 310,000 clones, of which about nine tenths are seen a single time; over 9% belongs to the top ten. Germline values: CDR1 SGHNT, CDR2 YYREEE (reference sequence). The CDR3 runs 14 residues. The junction had 5 bases not matched to a gene; V was cut back by 1 base and J by 6 bases.

The clonotype was recovered from a woman under 40 who had recovered from COVID-19. The sequenced sample consisted of PBMCs or T cells enriched from blood (not recorded which). The V and J genes are TRBV5-4 and TRBJ2-3; TRBD2 matches at 7 bases. CDR3 in amino acids: CASSLQRGYDTQYF. CDR3 DNA sequence: TGTGCCAGCAGCTTGCAGCGGGGTTATGATACGCAGTATTTT.